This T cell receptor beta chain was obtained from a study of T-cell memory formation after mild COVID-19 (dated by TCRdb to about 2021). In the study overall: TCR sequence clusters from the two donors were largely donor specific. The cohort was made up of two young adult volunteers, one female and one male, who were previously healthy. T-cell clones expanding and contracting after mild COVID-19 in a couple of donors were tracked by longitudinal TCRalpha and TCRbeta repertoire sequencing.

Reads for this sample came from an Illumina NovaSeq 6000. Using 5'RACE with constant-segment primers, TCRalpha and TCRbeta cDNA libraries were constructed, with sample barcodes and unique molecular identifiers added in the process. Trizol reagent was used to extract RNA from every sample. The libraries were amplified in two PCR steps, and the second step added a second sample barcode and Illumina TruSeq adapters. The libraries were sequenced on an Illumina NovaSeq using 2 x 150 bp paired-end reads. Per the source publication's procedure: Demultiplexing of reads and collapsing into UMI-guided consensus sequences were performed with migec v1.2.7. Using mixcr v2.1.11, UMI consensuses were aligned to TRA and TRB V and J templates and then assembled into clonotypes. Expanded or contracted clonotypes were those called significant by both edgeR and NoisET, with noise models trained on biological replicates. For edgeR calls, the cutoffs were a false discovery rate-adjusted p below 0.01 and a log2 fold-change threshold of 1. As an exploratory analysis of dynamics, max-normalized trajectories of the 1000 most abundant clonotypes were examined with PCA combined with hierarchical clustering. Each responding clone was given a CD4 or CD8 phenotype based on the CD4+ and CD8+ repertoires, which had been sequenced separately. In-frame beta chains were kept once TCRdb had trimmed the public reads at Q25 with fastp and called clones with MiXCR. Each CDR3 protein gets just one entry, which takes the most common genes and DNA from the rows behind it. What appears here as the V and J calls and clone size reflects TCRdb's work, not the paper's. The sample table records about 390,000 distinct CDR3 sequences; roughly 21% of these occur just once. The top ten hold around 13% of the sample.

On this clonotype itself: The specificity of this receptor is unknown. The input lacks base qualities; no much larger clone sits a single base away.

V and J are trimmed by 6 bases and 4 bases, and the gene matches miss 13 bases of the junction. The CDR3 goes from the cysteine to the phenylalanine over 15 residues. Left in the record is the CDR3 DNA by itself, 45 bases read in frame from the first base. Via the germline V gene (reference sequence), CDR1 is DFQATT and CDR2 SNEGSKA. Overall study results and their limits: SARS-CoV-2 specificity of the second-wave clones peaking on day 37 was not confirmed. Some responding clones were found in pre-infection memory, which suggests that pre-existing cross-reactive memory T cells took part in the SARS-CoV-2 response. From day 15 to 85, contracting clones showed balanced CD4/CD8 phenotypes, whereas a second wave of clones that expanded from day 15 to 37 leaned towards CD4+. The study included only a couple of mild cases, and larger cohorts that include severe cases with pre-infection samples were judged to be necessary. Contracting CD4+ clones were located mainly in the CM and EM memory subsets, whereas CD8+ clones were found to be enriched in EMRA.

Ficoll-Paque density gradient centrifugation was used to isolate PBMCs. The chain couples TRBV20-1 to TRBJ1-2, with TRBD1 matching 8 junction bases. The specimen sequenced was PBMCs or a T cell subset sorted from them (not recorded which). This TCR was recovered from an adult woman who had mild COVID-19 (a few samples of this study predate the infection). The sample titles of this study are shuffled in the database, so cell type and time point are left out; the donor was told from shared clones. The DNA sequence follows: TGCAGTGCCGACGAACCCTCCACAGGGGGCTATGGCTACACCTTC. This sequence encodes CSADEPSTGGYGYTF.